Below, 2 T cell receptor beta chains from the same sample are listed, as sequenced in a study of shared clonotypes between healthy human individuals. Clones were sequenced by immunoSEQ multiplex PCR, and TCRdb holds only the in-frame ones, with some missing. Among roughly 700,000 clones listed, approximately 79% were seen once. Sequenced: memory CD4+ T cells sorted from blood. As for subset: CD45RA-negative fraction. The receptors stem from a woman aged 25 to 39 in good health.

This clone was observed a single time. The CDR3 protein is CASSDSPSGGGNEQFF. CDR3 in DNA: TGTGCCAGCAGTGACTCGCCTAGCGGAGGGGGCAATGAGCAGTTCTTC. The J gene is TRBJ2-1, the V gene TRBV2; D is perhaps TRBD2 (7 bases). Trimming stripped 3 bases from V and 6 bases from J, with 18 bases between. Germline lookup yields CDR1 SNHLY and CDR2 FYNNEI. The CDR3 is 16 residues long. Complete variable domain (other parts from reference TRBV2 and TRBJ2-1): EPEVTQTPSHQVTQMGQEVILRCVPISNHLYFYWYRQILGQKVEFLVSFYNNEISEKSEIFDDQFSVERPDGSNFTLKIRSTKLEDSAMYFCASSDSPSGGGNEQFFGPGTRLTVL.

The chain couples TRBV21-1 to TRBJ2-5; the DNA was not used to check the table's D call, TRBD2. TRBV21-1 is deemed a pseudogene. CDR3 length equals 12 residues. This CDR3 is CASSKIQETQYF. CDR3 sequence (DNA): TGTGCCAGCAGCAAAATACAAGAGACCCAGTACTTC.